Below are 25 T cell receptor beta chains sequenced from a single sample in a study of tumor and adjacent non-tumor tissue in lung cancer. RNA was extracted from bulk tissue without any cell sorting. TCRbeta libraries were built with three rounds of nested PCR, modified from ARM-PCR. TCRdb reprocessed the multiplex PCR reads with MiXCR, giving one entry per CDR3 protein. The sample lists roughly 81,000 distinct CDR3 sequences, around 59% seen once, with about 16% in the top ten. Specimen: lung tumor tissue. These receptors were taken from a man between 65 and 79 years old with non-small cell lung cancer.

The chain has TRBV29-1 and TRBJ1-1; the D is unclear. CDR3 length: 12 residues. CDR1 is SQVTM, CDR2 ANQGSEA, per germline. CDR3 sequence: CRVFRRLNEAFF. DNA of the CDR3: TGCAGAGTGTTCAGGAGGCTTAATGAAGCTTTCTTT.

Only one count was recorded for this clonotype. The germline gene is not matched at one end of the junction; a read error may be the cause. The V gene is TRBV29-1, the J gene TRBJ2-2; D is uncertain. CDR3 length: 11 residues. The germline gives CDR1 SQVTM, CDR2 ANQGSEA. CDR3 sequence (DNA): TGCAGCACCGAAAACACTGGGGAGCTGTTTTTT. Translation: CSTENTGELFF.

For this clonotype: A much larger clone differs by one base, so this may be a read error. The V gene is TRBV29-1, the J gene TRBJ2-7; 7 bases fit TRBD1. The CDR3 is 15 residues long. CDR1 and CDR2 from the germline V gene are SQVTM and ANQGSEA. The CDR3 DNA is TGCAGCGTTGGCGGATGGCAGGGGGACCCCTACGAGCGGTACTTC. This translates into CSVGGWQGDPYERYF.

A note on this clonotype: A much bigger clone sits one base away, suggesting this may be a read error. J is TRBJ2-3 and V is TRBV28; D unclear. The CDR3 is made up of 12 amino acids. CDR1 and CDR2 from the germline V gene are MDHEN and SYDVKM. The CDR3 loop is CASRVDTDMQYF. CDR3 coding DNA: TGTGCCAGCAGGGTAGACACAGATATGCAGTATTTT.

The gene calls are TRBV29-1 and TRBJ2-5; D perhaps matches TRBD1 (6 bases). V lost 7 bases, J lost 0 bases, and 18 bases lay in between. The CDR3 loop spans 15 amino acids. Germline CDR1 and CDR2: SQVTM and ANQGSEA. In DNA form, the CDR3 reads TGCAGCGGCCTCGAAGTCGACAGGCACCAAGAGACCCAGTACTTC. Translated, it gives CSGLEVDRHQETQYF.

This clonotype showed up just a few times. CDR3 bases: TGTGCCAGACGGCTTCCGGGTCACACTGAAGCTTTCTTT. Translating gives CARRLPGHTEAFF. The chain links TRBV5-4 to TRBJ1-1; no firm D call. The germline CDR1 and CDR2 sequences are SGHNT and YYREEE (reference sequence). This CDR3 is 13 amino acids long. V lost 8 bases to trimming and J lost 3 bases, with 14 bases between them. The whole variable domain, remainder taken from reference TRBV5-4 and TRBJ1-1, is ETGVTQSPTHLIKTRGQQVTLRCSSQSGHNTVSWYQQALGQGPQFIFQYYREEENGRGNFPPRFSGLQFPNYSSELNVNALELDDSALYLCARRLPGHTEAFFGQGTRLTVV.

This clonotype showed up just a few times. The CDR3, as DNA: TGCAGTGCTGACCTGGATGGCTGGACTGAAGCTTTCTTT. It encodes CSADLDGWTEAFF. The rearrangement uses TRBV20-1 and TRBJ1-1; no clear D gene. The V and J ends lost 5 bases and 5 bases respectively, with 15 bases between them. CDR1 and CDR2 (germline): DFQATT, SNEGSKA (reference sequence). The CDR3 loop spans 13 amino acids.

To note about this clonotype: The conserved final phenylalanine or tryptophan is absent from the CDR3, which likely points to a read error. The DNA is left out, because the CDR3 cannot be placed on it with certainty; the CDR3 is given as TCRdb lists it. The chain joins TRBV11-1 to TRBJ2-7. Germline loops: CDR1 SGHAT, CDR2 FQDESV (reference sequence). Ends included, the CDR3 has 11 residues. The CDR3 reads CASSLHYEQYS.

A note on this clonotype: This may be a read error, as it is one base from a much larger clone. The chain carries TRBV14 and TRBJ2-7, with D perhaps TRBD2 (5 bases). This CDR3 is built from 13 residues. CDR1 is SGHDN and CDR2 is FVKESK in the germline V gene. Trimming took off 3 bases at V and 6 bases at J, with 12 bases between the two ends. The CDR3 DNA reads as TGTGCCAGCAGCCACGGAGGTCGTCTCGAGCAGTACTTC. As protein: CASSHGGRLEQYF.

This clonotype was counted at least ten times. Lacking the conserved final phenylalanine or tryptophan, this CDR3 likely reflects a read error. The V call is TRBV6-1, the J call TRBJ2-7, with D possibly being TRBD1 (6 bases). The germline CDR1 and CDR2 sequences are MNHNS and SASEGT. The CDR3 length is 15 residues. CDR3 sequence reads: CASSESQGSSYEQYL. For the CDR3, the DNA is TGTGCCAGTAGTGAAAGTCAGGGGAGCTCCTACGAGCAGTACCTC.

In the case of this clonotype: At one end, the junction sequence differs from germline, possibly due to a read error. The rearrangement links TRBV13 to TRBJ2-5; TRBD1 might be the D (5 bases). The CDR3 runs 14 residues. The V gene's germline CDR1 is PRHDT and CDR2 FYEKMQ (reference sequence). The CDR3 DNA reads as TGTGCCAGCGGCTTTTTAAGGGGCCAAGACACCCAGTACTTC. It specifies CASGFLRGQDTQYF. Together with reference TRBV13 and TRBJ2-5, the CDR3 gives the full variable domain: AAGVIQSPRHLIKEKRETATLKCYPIPRHDTVYWYQQGPGQDPQFLISFYEKMQSDKGSIPDRFSAQQFSDYHSELNMSSLELGDSALYFCASGFLRGQDTQYFGPGTRLLVL.

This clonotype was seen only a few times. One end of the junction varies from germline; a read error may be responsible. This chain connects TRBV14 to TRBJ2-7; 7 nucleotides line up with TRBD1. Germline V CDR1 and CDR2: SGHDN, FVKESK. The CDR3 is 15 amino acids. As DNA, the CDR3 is TGTGCCAGCAACCAAGAAAGGGGGCGCTACCACGAGCAGTACTTC. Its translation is CASNQERGRYHEQYF.

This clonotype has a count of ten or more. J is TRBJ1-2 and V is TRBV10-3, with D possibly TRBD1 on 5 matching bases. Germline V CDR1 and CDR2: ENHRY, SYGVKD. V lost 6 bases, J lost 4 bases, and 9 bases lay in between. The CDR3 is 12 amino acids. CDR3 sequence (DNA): TGTGCCATCAGCAAGGACATCTATGGCTACACCTTC. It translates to CAISKDIYGYTF.

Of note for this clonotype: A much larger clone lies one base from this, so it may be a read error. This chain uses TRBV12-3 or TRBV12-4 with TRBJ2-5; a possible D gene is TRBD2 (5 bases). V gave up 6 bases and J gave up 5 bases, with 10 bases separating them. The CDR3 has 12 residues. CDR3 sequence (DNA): TGTGCCAGCAGCCCGACGGGGGAGACCCAGTACTTC. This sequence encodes CASSPTGETQYF.

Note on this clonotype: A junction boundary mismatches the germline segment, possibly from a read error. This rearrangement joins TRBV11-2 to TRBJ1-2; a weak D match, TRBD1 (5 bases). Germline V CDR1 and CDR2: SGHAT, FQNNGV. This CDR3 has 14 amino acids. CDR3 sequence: CASNLDQGGSGYTF. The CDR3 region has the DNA TGTGCCAGCAACTTAGATCAGGGTGGAAGTGGCTACACCTTC.

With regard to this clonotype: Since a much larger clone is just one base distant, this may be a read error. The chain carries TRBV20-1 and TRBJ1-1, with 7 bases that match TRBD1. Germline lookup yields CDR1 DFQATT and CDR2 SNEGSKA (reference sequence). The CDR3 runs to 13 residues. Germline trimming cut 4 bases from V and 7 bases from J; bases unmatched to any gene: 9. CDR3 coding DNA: TGCAGTGCTAAAGGGGGCCGGCAGGTTGAAGCTTTCTTT. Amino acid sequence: CSAKGGRQVEAFF.

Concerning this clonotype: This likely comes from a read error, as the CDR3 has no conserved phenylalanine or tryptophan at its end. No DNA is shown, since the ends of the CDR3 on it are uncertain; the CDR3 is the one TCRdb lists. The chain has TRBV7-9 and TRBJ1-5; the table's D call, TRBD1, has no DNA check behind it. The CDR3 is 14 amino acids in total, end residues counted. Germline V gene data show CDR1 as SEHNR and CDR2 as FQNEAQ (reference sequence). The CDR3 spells CASSWIGINQPHHS.

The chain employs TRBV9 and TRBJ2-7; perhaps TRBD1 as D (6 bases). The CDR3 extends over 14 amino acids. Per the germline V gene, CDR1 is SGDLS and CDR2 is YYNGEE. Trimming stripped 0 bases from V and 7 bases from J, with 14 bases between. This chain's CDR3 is CASSVERTEDEQYF. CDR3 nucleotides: TGTGCCAGCAGCGTAGAACGGACAGAGGATGAGCAGTACTTC.

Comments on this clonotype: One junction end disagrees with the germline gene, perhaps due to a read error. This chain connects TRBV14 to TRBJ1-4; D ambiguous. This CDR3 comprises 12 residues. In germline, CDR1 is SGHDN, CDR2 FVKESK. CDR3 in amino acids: CVSSQVAEKLFF. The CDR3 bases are TGTGTCAGCAGCCAAGTAGCTGAAAAACTGTTTTTT.

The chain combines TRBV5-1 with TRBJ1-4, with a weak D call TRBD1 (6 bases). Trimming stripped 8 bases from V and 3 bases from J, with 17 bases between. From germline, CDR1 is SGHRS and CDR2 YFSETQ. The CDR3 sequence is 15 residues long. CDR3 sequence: CASNPNRVANEKLFF. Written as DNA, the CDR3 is TGCGCCAGTAACCCAAACAGGGTGGCTAATGAAAAACTGTTTTTT.

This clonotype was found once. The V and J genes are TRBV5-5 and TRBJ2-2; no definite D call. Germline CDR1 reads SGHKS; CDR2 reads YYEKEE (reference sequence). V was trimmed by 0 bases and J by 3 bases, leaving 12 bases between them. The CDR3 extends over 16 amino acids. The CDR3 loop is CASSLVRDIYTGELFF. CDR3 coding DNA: TGTGCCAGCAGCTTGGTAAGGGATATTTACACCGGGGAGCTGTTTTTT.

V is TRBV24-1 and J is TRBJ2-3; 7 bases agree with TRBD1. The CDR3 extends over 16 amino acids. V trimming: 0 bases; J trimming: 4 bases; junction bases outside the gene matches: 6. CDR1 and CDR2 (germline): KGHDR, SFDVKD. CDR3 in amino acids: CATSDLRGTASDTQYF. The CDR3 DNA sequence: TGTGCCACCAGTGATTTGAGGGGGACAGCATCAGATACGCAGTATTTT.

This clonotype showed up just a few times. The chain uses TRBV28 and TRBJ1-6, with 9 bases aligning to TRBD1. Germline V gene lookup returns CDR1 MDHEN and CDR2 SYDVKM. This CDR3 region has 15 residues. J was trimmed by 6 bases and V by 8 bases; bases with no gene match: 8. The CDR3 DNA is TGTGCCAGCCTCACTCCGGGACAGGGTAATTCACCCCTCCACTTT. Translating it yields CASLTPGQGNSPLHF.

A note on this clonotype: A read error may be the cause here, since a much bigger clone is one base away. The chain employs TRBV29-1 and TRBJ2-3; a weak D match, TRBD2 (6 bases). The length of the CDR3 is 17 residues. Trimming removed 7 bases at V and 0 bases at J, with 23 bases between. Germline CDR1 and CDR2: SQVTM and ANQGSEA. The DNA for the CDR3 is TGCAGCGCAAGTCCGCGACCCGGGAGAGCGAGCACAGATACGCAGTATTTT. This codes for CSASPRPGRASTDTQYF.

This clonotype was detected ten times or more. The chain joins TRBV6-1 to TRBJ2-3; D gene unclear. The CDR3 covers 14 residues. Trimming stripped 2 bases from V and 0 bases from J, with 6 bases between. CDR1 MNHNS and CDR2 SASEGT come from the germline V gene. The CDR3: CASSEWTSTDTQYF. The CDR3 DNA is TGTGCCAGCAGTGAATGGACCAGCACAGATACGCAGTATTTT.